Below, 10 T cell receptor beta chains from the same sample are listed, as sequenced in a study of beta chain features in type 1 diabetes. General study points: The study found moderately but significantly shorter TCRB CDR3s in all four CD4+ subsets of Type 1 diabetes patients.

The entirety of the isolated RNA underwent reverse transcription, so expressed TCRB transcripts were sequenced. The table came from immunoSEQ multiplex PCR; TCRdb's copy has only in-frame clones and leaves some out. Among about 160,000 clones listed, around 8% were seen once. No antigen has been assigned to these receptors. Sequences were obtained from central memory CD4+ T cells from blood. Receptors originate from a woman aged 40 to 49 with type 1 diabetes.

This clone was counted a few times. This chain uses TRBV28 with TRBJ1-5; TRBD1 aligns across 7 bases. The CDR3 is 13 residues long. V dropped 6 bases and J dropped 7; count of bases not matched to a gene: 6. Germline V CDR1 and CDR2: MDHEN, SYDVKM. The chain's CDR3 is CASRGGSVQPQHF. The CDR3 region has the DNA TGTGCCAGCAGAGGGGGCTCGGTCCAGCCCCAGCATTTT.

The CDR3 loop is CASSSDRTRGANVLTF. DNA of the CDR3: TGTGCCAGCAGTTCCGACCGGACAAGAGGGGCCAACGTCCTGACTTTC. The chain has TRBV28 and TRBJ2-6; D is perhaps TRBD1 (5 bases). The CDR3 totals 16 residues. Germline values: CDR1 MDHEN, CDR2 SYDVKM. V shed 4 bases and J shed 4 bases, with 14 bases lying between them.

This clone occurred a few times. The chain links TRBV4-1 to TRBJ1-4; unclear D gene. CDR1 is MGHRA and CDR2 is YSYEKL in the germline V gene. This CDR3 spans 13 amino acids. With 4 bases removed from V and 8 bases from J, the gap between germline ends came to 11 bases. DNA of the CDR3: TGCGCCAGCAGCCCCCTTCTACGCGAAAAACTGTTTTTT. Translating it yields CASSPLLREKLFF.

The rearrangement links TRBV13 to TRBJ2-4, with D tentatively TRBD2 (7 bases). The germline V and J ends were trimmed by 6 bases and 7 bases, with 19 bases remaining between them. CDR3 length: 15 amino acids. CDR1 and CDR2 (germline): PRHDT, FYEKMQ (reference sequence). CDR3 nucleotides: TGTGCCAGCAGTTTTTGGACGGGGGGCGTGAACATTCAGTACTTC. Amino acid sequence: CASSFWTGGVNIQYF.

The J gene is TRBJ1-2, the V gene TRBV5-1; no clear D gene. CDR1 SGHRS and CDR2 YFSETQ come from the germline V gene. This CDR3 is 13 amino acids long. Trimming cost V 2 bases and J 2 bases, with 7 bases left between them. The CDR3 reads CASSFGENYGYTF. The CDR3, as DNA: TGCGCCAGCAGCTTCGGGGAAAACTATGGCTACACCTTC.

This chain links TRBV25-1 with TRBJ2-7; perhaps TRBD1 as D (6 bases). V lost 2 bases, J lost 0 bases, and 11 bases lay in between. From germline, CDR1 is MGHDK and CDR2 SYGVNS. The CDR3 sequence is 15 residues long. The CDR3 protein is CASSEPGHSSYEQYF. The CDR3 DNA reads TGTGCCAGCAGTGAACCGGGACACAGCTCCTACGAGCAGTACTTC.

The V gene is TRBV6-6, the J gene TRBJ2-2, with 8 nucleotides matching TRBD1. This CDR3 contains 16 residues. Germline CDR1 is MNHNY and CDR2 is SVGAGI (reference sequence). J lost 7 bases, V lost 2 bases, and 9 bases had no gene match. This chain's CDR3 is CASSYLSPGGGGELFF. The CDR3 DNA follows: TGTGCCAGCAGTTACCTTTCGCCAGGGGGCGGCGGGGAGCTGTTTTTT.

The gene calls are TRBV5-4 and TRBJ1-2, with 7 nucleotides matching TRBD1. The CDR3 sequence is 14 residues long. The V and J ends lost 4 bases and 4 bases, in that order; junction bases with no gene match: 7. Germline-derived CDR1 and CDR2 are SGHNT and YYREEE (reference sequence). The CDR3: CASSRGTAPYGYTF. CDR3 coding DNA: TGTGCCAGCAGCCGCGGGACAGCGCCCTATGGCTACACCTTC.

J is TRBJ1-1 and V is TRBV9, with TRBD1 matching over 8 bases. Germline lookup yields CDR1 SGDLS and CDR2 YYNGEE. The CDR3 length is 17 residues. Losses at the gene ends were 5 bases for V and 3 bases for J; bases not matched to a gene: 15. CDR3 sequence: CASSPRDRIIWDTEAFF. The CDR3 bases are TGTGCCAGCAGTCCACGGGACAGGATAATTTGGGACACTGAAGCTTTCTTT.

This clone turned up a few times. The chain is built from TRBV5-4 and TRBJ2-7; 7 bases align to TRBD1. Trimming at V came to 0 bases and at J to 0 bases, leaving 6 bases not matched to a gene. CDR3 length: 16 residues. Germline V gives CDR1 SGHNT, CDR2 YYREEE (reference sequence). The CDR3 DNA is TGTGCCAGCAGCTTGGGGGGACAGCGGACCTCCTACGAGCAGTACTTC. Translating it yields CASSLGGQRTSYEQYF.